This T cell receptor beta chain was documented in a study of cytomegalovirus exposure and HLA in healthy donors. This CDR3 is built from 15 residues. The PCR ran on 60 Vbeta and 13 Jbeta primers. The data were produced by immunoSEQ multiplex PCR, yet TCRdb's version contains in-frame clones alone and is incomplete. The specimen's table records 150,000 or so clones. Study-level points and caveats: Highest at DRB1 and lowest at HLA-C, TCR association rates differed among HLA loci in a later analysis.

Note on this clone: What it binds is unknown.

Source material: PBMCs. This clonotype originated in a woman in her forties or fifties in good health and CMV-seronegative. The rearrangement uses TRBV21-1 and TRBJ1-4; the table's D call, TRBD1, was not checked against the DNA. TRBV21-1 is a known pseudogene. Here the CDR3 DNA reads TGTGCCAGCAGCAAAGGGACAGGGGTGGATGAAAAACTGTTTTTT. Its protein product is CASSKGTGVDEKLFF.